This passage covers 6 T cell receptor beta chains from one sample sequenced in a study of blood T cell repertoires in COVID-19. The table came from immunoSEQ multiplex PCR; TCRdb's copy has only in-frame clones and leaves some out. The sample comprises 35,000 to 40,000 clones, approximately 74% of which are singletons, and roughly a tenth rests with the top ten. The specimen was peripheral blood. All receptors derive from a man in his sixties or seventies with COVID-19, enrolled during active disease.

The V and J genes are TRBV12-3 or TRBV12-4 and TRBJ2-2; D gene uncertain. The CDR3 covers 11 residues. The ends were cut back, 5 bases at V and 5 bases at J, with 3 bases in the middle. The CDR3 loop reads CASSQTGELFF. CDR3 nucleotide sequence: TGTGCCAGCAGTCAGACCGGGGAGCTGTTTTTT.

This chain links TRBV27 with TRBJ2-7; D gene unclear. The germline V and J ends were trimmed by 8 bases and 3 bases, with 20 bases remaining between them. The CDR3 sequence is 15 residues long. CDR1 and CDR2 (germline): MNHEY, SMNVEV (reference sequence). CDR3 bases: TGTGCCAGCTCGAGAGCTTCGGGTCTGGGCTACGAGCAGTACTTC. Amino acid sequence: CASSRASGLGYEQYF.

The rearrangement links TRBV18 to TRBJ1-5; D unclear. From germline, CDR1 is KGHSH and CDR2 LQKENI. Trimming cost V 2 bases and J 4 bases, with 12 bases left between them. The CDR3 has 15 residues. The CDR3 DNA is TGTGCCAGCTCACCAGGGCCATCCGGTAATCAGCCCCAGCATTTT. It codes for CASSPGPSGNQPQHF.

In this sample, this clone turned up many times. V and J are TRBV28 and TRBJ1-5; D is uncertain. CDR1 is MDHEN, CDR2 SYDVKM, per germline. The ends were cut back, 5 bases at V and 0 bases at J, with 14 bases in the middle. The CDR3 loop spans 16 amino acids. Written as DNA, the CDR3 is TGTGCCAGCAGTACGGGAATGGTCATTAGCAATCAGCCCCAGCATTTT. Its translation is CASSTGMVISNQPQHF.

This chain uses TRBV28 with TRBJ1-1; 7 nucleotides line up with TRBD1. Germline CDR1 is MDHEN and CDR2 is SYDVKM. The V and J ends lost 3 bases and 5 bases, in that order; junction bases with no gene match: 9. CDR3 length equals 15 residues. The DNA for the CDR3 is TGTGCCAGCAGTTTGCCCCGGACAGGCGCTACTGAAGCTTTCTTT. It codes for CASSLPRTGATEAFF.

This clone was counted a single time. This chain links TRBV14 with TRBJ1-1; no reliable D call. Germline V lookup: CDR1 SGHDN, CDR2 FVKESK. This CDR3 comprises 13 residues. Between the trimmed V and J ends, which lost 0 bases and 7 bases, there was a span of 9 bases. CDR3 amino acids: CASSQDIAGEAFF. The CDR3 DNA reads TGTGCCAGCAGCCAAGATATCGCCGGTGAAGCTTTCTTT.